This is a list of T cell receptor beta chains from one sample in a study of cytomegalovirus exposure and HLA in healthy donors. Libraries were prepared by immunoSEQ multiplex PCR; TCRdb keeps only in-frame clonotypes and omits some of them. The data show approximately 84,000 clones, with roughly 77% seen just once and around 2% held by the top ten. The specimen was PBMCs. The receptor source for this set is a man aged 40-55 years in good health and CMV-seronegative. Both conserved end residues are part of each CDR3. A D gene is named only where the DNA matches it firmly. The size entry is marked missing in some rows and otherwise reads once, few, many or a size class.

j_call: TRBJ2-7
clone_size: NA
d_call: NA
v_call: TRBV7-2
cdr3_nt: TGTGCCAGCAGCCTTTATGAGTTTCGGGACGAGCAGTACTTC
cdr3_aa: CASSLYEFRDEQYF

j_call: TRBJ2-1
clone_size: NA
d_call: TRBD2
v_call: TRBV9
cdr3_nt: TGTGCCAGCAGCGCAATAGCGGGAGATCCCTACAATGAGCAGTTCTTC
cdr3_aa: CASSAIAGDPYNEQFF

j_call: TRBJ2-7
clone_size: once
d_call: NA
v_call: TRBV18
cdr3_nt: TGTGCCAGCTCACCACCGGAGGTCAGCTCGGAATACGAGCAGTACTTC
cdr3_aa: CASSPPEVSSEYEQYF

j_call: TRBJ2-2
clone_size: NA
d_call: NA
v_call: TRBV7-9
cdr3_nt: TGTGCCAGCAAATCCCGACAAGTGAACACCGGGGAGCTGTTTTTT
cdr3_aa: CASKSRQVNTGELFF

j_call: TRBJ2-3
clone_size: NA
d_call: NA
v_call: TRBV23-1
cdr3_nt: TGCGCCAGCAGTCATTGGACACGCGATAACACAGATACGCAGTATTTT
cdr3_aa: CASSHWTRDNTDTQYF

j_call: TRBJ2-1
clone_size: NA
d_call: TRBD2
v_call: TRBV19
cdr3_nt: TGTGCCAGTAGTATAGCCGGGACTACCAGTGAGCAGTTCTTC
cdr3_aa: CASSIAGTTSEQFF

j_call: TRBJ1-1
clone_size: NA
d_call: NA
v_call: TRBV5-1
cdr3_nt: TGCGCCAGCAGATTTGGGGGGGAGACTGAAGCTTTCTTT
cdr3_aa: CASRFGGETEAFF

j_call: TRBJ2-7
clone_size: NA
d_call: TRBD1
v_call: TRBV4-2
cdr3_nt: TGTGCCAGCAGCCAAGATCAGGGGACAGGGGAGGACGAGCAGTACTTC
cdr3_aa: CASSQDQGTGEDEQYF

j_call: TRBJ1-6
clone_size: NA
d_call: NA
v_call: TRBV28
cdr3_nt: TGTGCCAGCAGTTACGTCCAGGGATTGAATGGCTCACCCCTCCACTTT
cdr3_aa: CASSYVQGLNGSPLHF

j_call: TRBJ1-2
clone_size: NA
d_call: NA
v_call: TRBV6-1
cdr3_nt: TGTGCCAGCAGCTTGAGGGGCTACACCTTC
cdr3_aa: CASSLRGYTF

j_call: TRBJ2-3
clone_size: NA
d_call: NA
v_call: TRBV20-1
cdr3_nt: TGCAGTGCTGAACTTACAGATACGCAGTATTTT
cdr3_aa: CSAELTDTQYF

j_call: TRBJ2-1
clone_size: NA
d_call: NA
v_call: TRBV6-1
cdr3_nt: TGTGCCAGCAGTGAAGACAGGATCTCCTACAATGAGCAGTTCTTC
cdr3_aa: CASSEDRISYNEQFF

j_call: TRBJ1-1
clone_size: NA
d_call: NA
v_call: TRBV9
cdr3_nt: TGTGCCAGCAGCGACCCAGGGGTCACTGAAGCTTTCTTT
cdr3_aa: CASSDPGVTEAFF

j_call: TRBJ2-7
clone_size: few
d_call: TRBD2
v_call: TRBV5-1
cdr3_nt: TGCGCCAGCAGGGGACTAGCGGGAGCCTACGAGCAGTACTTC
cdr3_aa: CASRGLAGAYEQYF

j_call: TRBJ2-7
clone_size: NA
d_call: TRBD1
v_call: TRBV9
cdr3_nt: TGTGCCAGCAGCGTGAGGACAGGGTACGGGTACGAGCAGTACTTC
cdr3_aa: CASSVRTGYGYEQYF

j_call: TRBJ1-2
clone_size: once
d_call: TRBD1
v_call: TRBV4-2
cdr3_nt: TGTGCCAGCAGCCAAGACAGGGGGCCGTCTCATGGCTACACCTTC
cdr3_aa: CASSQDRGPSHGYTF

j_call: TRBJ2-1
clone_size: NA
d_call: TRBD2
v_call: TRBV30
cdr3_nt: TGTGCCTGTAGGACTAGCGGGAGGTATACTGAGCAGTTCTTC
cdr3_aa: CACRTSGRYTEQFF

j_call: TRBJ1-1
clone_size: NA
d_call: NA
v_call: TRBV7-3
cdr3_nt: TGTGCCAGCAGCTTTAAAGGCGGCACTGAAGCTTTCTTT
cdr3_aa: CASSFKGGTEAFF

j_call: TRBJ1-2
clone_size: NA
d_call: NA
v_call: TRBV6-6
cdr3_nt: TGTGCCAGCAGACGACAGGAGGGGAGCGGGGACACCTTC
cdr3_aa: CASRRQEGSGDTF

j_call: TRBJ2-5
clone_size: NA
d_call: TRBD1
v_call: TRBV5-4
cdr3_nt: TGTGCCAGCAGCTTGGGGACTCCTGGACAGGGGGAGACCCAGTACTTC
cdr3_aa: CASSLGTPGQGETQYF

j_call: TRBJ2-3
clone_size: NA
d_call: NA
v_call: TRBV7-9
cdr3_nt: TGTGCCAGCAGCTCAACAGATACGCAGTATTTT
cdr3_aa: CASSSTDTQYF

j_call: TRBJ1-2
clone_size: NA
d_call: NA
v_call: TRBV14
cdr3_nt: TGTGCCAGCAGCCAAGCCCCGATCCCTAGCCAGTCTGGCTACACCTTC
cdr3_aa: CASSQAPIPSQSGYTF

j_call: TRBJ1-5
clone_size: NA
d_call: NA
v_call: TRBV27
cdr3_nt: TGTGCCAGCAGTTTATATGGGCATAGCAATCAGCCCCAGCATTTT
cdr3_aa: CASSLYGHSNQPQHF

j_call: TRBJ1-1
clone_size: NA
d_call: NA
v_call: TRBV28
cdr3_nt: TGTGCCAGCTATAGGGGAATAGGGGTCACTGAAGCTTTCTTT
cdr3_aa: CASYRGIGVTEAFF

j_call: TRBJ1-1
clone_size: NA
d_call: NA
v_call: TRBV10-3
cdr3_nt: TGTGCCATCAGTGAGGGGGCGCGGGCTTTCTTT
cdr3_aa: CAISEGARAFF

j_call: TRBJ2-7
clone_size: NA
d_call: NA
v_call: TRBV29-1
cdr3_nt: TGCAGCGTTGAAGTTGGACATCCCCCCTACGAGCAGTACTTC
cdr3_aa: CSVEVGHPPYEQYF

j_call: TRBJ1-1
clone_size: NA
d_call: NA
v_call: TRBV6-1
cdr3_nt: TGTGCCTCCTGTACCCCGGGGAACACTGAAGCTTTCTTT
cdr3_aa: CASCTPGNTEAFF

j_call: TRBJ2-3
clone_size: NA
d_call: TRBD2
v_call: TRBV7-9
cdr3_nt: TGTGCCAGCAGCTTCGGACTAGCGGGAGGGCGAGCAGATACGCAGTATTTT
cdr3_aa: CASSFGLAGGRADTQYF

j_call: TRBJ2-4
clone_size: NA
d_call: TRBD1
v_call: TRBV6-5
cdr3_nt: TGTGCCAGCTTGGGGACAGAGGAAAACATTCAGTACTTC
cdr3_aa: CASLGTEENIQYF

j_call: TRBJ1-6
clone_size: NA
d_call: NA
v_call: TRBV27
cdr3_nt: TGTGCCAGCAGGCCTAACAGTGGTCGGAGGAATTCACCCCTCCACTTT
cdr3_aa: CASRPNSGRRNSPLHF

j_call: TRBJ1-2
clone_size: NA
d_call: NA
v_call: TRBV30
cdr3_nt: TGTGCCTGGAGTGTACCAGACAGGATTAATGGCTACACCTTC
cdr3_aa: CAWSVPDRINGYTF

j_call: TRBJ2-1
clone_size: NA
d_call: TRBD2
v_call: TRBV28
cdr3_nt: TGTGCCAGCAGGCGTCTACTAGCGGGCTTGAGCTCCTACAATGAGCAGTTCTTC
cdr3_aa: CASRRLLAGLSSYNEQFF

j_call: TRBJ2-7
clone_size: NA
d_call: NA
v_call: TRBV5-6
cdr3_nt: TGTGCCAGCAGCTATGGCAGAACCTACGAGCAGTACTTC
cdr3_aa: CASSYGRTYEQYF

j_call: TRBJ2-7
clone_size: NA
d_call: NA
v_call: TRBV7-8
cdr3_nt: TGTGCCAGCAGCTTAGTATCAGTCTACGAGCAGTACTTC
cdr3_aa: CASSLVSVYEQYF

j_call: TRBJ1-5
clone_size: NA
d_call: NA
v_call: TRBV2
cdr3_nt: TGTGCCAGCAGTGAGTTGGGCTTCCCATATCAGCCCCAGCATTTT
cdr3_aa: CASSELGFPYQPQHF

j_call: TRBJ2-7
clone_size: NA
d_call: TRBD2
v_call: TRBV5-4
cdr3_nt: TGTGCCAGCAGCTTAAGACTAGCGGACTACGAGCAGTACTTC
cdr3_aa: CASSLRLADYEQYF

j_call: TRBJ2-3
clone_size: NA
d_call: TRBD2
v_call: TRBV12-5
cdr3_nt: TGTGCTAGTGGCCTTTACGCCCTAGCGGGGGCCGAAGATACGCAGTATTTT
cdr3_aa: CASGLYALAGAEDTQYF

j_call: TRBJ2-7
clone_size: NA
d_call: NA
v_call: TRBV13
cdr3_nt: TGTGCCAGCAGCGTGCGGTGGGAGAGCGAGCAGTACTTC
cdr3_aa: CASSVRWESEQYF

j_call: TRBJ2-1
clone_size: NA
d_call: TRBD1
v_call: TRBV4-1
cdr3_nt: TGCGCCAGCAGCCGGACAGGGCCCAATGAGCAGTTCTTC
cdr3_aa: CASSRTGPNEQFF

j_call: TRBJ2-5
clone_size: NA
d_call: TRBD2
v_call: TRBV29-1
cdr3_nt: TGCAGCGTTGAAGAAGGGAGGGAGCTACAAGAGACCCAGTACTTC
cdr3_aa: CSVEEGRELQETQYF

j_call: TRBJ2-2
clone_size: NA
d_call: NA
v_call: TRBV28
cdr3_nt: TGTGCCAGCAGTTTGATCCTAGCTCCCGGGGAGCTGTTTTTT
cdr3_aa: CASSLILAPGELFF

j_call: TRBJ2-5
clone_size: NA
d_call: TRBD2
v_call: TRBV9
cdr3_nt: TGTGCCAGCAGCGTACCCGGGGGGGTGGAGACCCAGTACTTC
cdr3_aa: CASSVPGGVETQYF

j_call: TRBJ1-1
clone_size: few
d_call: TRBD1
v_call: TRBV18
cdr3_nt: TGTGCCAGCTCACCCCCGACAGGGACCACTGAAGCTTTCTTT
cdr3_aa: CASSPPTGTTEAFF

j_call: TRBJ1-1
clone_size: NA
d_call: NA
v_call: TRBV27
cdr3_nt: TGTGCCAGCAGTTTATACCCCGGGGTCACTGAAGCTTTCTTT
cdr3_aa: CASSLYPGVTEAFF

j_call: TRBJ1-1
clone_size: NA
d_call: NA
v_call: TRBV6-5
cdr3_nt: TGTGCCAGCAGTTACGGGGGGACGAACACTGAAGCTTTCTTT
cdr3_aa: CASSYGGTNTEAFF

j_call: TRBJ2-5
clone_size: NA
d_call: NA
v_call: TRBV7-6
cdr3_nt: TGTGCCAGCAGCCGTACCCCGGGACAAGAGACCCAGTACTTC
cdr3_aa: CASSRTPGQETQYF

j_call: TRBJ1-6
clone_size: NA
d_call: TRBD1
v_call: TRBV7-9
cdr3_nt: TGTGCCAGCAGCAGACCGGGACAGTTTAATTCACCCCTCCACTTT
cdr3_aa: CASSRPGQFNSPLHF

j_call: TRBJ2-7
clone_size: NA
d_call: NA
v_call: TRBV9
cdr3_nt: TGTGCCAGCAGCGTAGGCCAGGGATTTGGCGAGCAGTACTTC
cdr3_aa: CASSVGQGFGEQYF